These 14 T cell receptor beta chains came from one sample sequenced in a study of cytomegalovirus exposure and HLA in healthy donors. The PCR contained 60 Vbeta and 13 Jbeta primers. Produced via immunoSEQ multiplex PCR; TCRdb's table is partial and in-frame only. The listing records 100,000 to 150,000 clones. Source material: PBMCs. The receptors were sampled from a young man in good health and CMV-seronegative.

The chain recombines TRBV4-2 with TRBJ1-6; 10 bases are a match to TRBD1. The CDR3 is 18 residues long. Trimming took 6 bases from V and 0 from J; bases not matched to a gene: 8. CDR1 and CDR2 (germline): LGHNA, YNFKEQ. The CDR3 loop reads CASSRTGGKSSYNSPLHF. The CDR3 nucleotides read TGTGCCAGCAGTAGGACAGGGGGGAAAAGCTCCTATAATTCACCCCTCCACTTT.

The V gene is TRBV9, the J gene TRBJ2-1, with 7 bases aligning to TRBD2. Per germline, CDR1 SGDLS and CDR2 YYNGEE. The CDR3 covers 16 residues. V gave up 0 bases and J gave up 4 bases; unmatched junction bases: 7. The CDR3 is CASSVENSGWYNEQFF. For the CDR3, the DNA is TGTGCCAGCAGCGTAGAGAATAGCGGGTGGTACAATGAGCAGTTCTTC.

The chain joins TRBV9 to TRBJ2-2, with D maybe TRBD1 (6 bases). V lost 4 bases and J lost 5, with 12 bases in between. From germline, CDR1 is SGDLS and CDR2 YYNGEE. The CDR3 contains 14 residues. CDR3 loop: CASSNVQGTGELFF. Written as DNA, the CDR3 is TGTGCCAGCAGCAACGTACAGGGAACCGGGGAGCTGTTTTTT.

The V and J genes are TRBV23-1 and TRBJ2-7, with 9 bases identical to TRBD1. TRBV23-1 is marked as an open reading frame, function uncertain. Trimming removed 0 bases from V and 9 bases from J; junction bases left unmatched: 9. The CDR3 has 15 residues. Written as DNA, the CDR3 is TGCGCCAGCAGTCAATCTAACAGGGGGCCTTGTGGGCAGTACTTC. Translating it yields CASSQSNRGPCGQYF.

CDR3: CASSYQGARETQYF. CDR3 sequence (DNA): TGCGCCAGCAGCTACCAGGGGGCCCGGGAGACCCAGTACTTC. This rearrangement joins TRBV5-1 to TRBJ2-5, with TRBD1 matching 8 bases. V lost 3 bases, J lost 5 bases, and 6 bases stayed unmatched. Germline V CDR1 and CDR2: SGHRS, YFSETQ. The CDR3 consists of 14 residues. The variable domain in full, with the rest retrieved from reference TRBV5-1 and TRBJ2-5, is KAGVTQTPRYLIKTRGQQVTLSCSPISGHRSVSWYQQTPGQGLQFLFEYFSETQRNKGNFPGRFSGRQFSNSRSEMNVSTLELGDSALYLCASSYQGARETQYFGPGTRLLVL.

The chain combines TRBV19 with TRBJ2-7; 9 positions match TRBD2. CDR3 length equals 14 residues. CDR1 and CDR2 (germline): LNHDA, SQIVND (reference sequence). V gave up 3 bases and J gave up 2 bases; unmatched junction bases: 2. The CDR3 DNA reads TGTGCCAGTAGTATCGGCGGGGGGGCCTACGAGCAGTACTTC. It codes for CASSIGGGAYEQYF.

CDR3 DNA: TGTGCCAGCGTGACGGAGTCCTACGAGCAGTACTTC. This encodes CASVTESYEQYF. This chain links TRBV7-9 with TRBJ2-7; unclear D gene. Germline CDR1 reads SEHNR; CDR2 reads FQNEAQ (reference sequence). V was cut by 8 bases and J by 1 base, with 9 bases left in between. The CDR3 extends over 12 amino acids.

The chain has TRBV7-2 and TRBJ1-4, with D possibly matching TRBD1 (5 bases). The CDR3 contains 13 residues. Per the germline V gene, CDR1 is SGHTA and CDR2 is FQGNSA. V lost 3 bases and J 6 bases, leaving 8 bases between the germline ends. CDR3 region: CASSLQGYEKLFF. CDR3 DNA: TGTGCCAGCAGCTTGCAGGGTTATGAAAAACTGTTTTTT.

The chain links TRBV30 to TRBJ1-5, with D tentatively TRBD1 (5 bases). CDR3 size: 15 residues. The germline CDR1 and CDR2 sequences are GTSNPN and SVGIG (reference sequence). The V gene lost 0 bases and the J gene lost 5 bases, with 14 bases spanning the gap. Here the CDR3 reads CAWSVNPGPYQPQHF. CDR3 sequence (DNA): TGTGCCTGGAGTGTAAACCCAGGGCCATATCAGCCCCAGCATTTT.

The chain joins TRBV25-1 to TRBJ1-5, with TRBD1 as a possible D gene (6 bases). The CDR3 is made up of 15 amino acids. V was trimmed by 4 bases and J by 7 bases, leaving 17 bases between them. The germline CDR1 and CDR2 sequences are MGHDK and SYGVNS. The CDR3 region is CASSGAGVLDQPQHF. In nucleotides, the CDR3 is TGTGCCAGCAGTGGCGCAGGGGTATTAGACCAGCCCCAGCATTTT.

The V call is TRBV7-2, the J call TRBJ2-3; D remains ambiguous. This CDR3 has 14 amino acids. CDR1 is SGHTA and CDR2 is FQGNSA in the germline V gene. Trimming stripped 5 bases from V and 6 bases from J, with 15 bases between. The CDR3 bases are TGTGCCAGCAGCCCCGCCCCGGGTGGGGATACGCAGTATTTT. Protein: CASSPAPGGDTQYF.

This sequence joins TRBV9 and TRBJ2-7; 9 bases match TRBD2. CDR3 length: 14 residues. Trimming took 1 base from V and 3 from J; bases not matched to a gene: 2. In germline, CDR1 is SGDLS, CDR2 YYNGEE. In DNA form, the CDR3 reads TGTGCCAGCAGCGTACCAGCGGGAGGCTACGAGCAGTACTTC. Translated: CASSVPAGGYEQYF.

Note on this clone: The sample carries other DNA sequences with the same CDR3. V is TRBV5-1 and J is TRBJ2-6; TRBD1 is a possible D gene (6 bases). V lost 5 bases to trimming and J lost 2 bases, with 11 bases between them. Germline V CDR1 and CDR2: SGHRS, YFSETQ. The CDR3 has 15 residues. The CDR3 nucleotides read TGCGCCAGCAGTTGGGGGCAAGCTGGGGCCAACGTCCTGACTTTC. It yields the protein CASSWGQAGANVLTF.

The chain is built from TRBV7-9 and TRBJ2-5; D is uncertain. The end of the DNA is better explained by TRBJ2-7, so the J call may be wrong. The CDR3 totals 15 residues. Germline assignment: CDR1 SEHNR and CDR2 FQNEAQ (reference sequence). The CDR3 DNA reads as TGTGCCAGCAGCTATGGCCAGGCGATCTCCTACGAGCAGTACTTC. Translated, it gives CASSYGQAISYEQYF.